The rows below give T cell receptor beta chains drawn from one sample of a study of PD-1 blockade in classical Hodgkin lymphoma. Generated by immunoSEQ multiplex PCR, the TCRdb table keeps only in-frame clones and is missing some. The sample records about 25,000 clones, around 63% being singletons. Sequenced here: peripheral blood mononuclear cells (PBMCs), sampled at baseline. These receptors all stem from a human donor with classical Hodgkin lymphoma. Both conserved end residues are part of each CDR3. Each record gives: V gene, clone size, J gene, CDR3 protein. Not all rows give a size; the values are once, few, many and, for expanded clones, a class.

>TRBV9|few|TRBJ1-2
CASGGSSHTNYGYTF
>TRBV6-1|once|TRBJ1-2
CASSDAGAWDYGYTF
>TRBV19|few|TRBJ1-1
CASSSGLKGRENTEAFF
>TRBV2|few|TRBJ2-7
CASSMGQPDSYEQYF
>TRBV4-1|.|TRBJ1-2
CASSLRGGYGYTF
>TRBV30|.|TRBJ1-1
CAGQIRGMNTEAFF
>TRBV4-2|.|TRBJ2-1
CASSQDRGAPPNEQFF
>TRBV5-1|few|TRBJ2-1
CASSRGGRGPLYNEQFF
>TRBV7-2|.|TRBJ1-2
CASSLVSTGGSLWYGYTF
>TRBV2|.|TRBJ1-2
CASSALDSYHYGYTF
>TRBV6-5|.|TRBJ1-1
CASSRTGGGTEAFF
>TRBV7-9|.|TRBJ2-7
CASSPGRRDEQYF
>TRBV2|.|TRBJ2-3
CASSVSPDTFWGTDTQYF
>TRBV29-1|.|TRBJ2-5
CSVGQGARETQYF
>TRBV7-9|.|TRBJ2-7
CASSPHSYEQYF
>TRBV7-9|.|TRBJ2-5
CASSLTTGVGETQYF
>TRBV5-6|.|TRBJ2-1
CASSPGGAGGNEQFF
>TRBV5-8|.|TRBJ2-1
CASSPGQYNEQFF
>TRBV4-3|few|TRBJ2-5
CASSQDGQGRQETQYF
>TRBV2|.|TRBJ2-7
CASSEILGGRGKAYEQYF
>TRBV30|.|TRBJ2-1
CATHPRESLYNEQFF
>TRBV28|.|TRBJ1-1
CASSPPGQGAEGEAFF
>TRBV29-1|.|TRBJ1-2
CSVDFGGLGYTF
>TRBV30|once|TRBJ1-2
CAWSVRGDGYTF